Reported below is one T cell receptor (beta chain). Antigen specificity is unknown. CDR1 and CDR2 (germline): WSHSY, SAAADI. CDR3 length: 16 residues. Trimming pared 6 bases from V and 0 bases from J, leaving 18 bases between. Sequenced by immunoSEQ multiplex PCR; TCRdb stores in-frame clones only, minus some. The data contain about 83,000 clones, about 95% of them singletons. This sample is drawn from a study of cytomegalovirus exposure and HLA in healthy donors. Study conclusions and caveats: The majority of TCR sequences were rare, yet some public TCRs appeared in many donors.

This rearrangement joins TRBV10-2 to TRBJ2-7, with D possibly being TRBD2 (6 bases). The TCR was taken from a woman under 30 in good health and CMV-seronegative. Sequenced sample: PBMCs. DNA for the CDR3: TGCGCCAGCAGGGATCCAGGGAGGTTATCCTCCTACGAGCAGTACTTC. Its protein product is CASRDPGRLSSYEQYF.